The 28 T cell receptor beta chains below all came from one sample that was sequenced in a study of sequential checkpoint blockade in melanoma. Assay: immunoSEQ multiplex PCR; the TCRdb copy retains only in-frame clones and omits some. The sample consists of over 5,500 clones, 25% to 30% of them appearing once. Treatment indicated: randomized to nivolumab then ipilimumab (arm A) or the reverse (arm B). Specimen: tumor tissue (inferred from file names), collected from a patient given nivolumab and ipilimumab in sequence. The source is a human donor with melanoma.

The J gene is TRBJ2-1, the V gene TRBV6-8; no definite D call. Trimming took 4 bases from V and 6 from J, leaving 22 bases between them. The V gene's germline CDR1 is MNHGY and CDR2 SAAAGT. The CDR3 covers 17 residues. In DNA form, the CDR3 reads TGTGCCAGCAGTTTCACTCCTCTGGCGGAGCCCCCCAATGAGCAGTTCTTC. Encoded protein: CASSFTPLAEPPNEQFF.

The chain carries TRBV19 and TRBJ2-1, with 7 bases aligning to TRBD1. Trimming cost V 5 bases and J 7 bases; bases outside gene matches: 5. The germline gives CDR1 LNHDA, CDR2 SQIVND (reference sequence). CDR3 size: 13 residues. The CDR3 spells CASSFSRGNEQFF. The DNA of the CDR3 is TGTGCCAGTAGTTTTTCCAGGGGGAATGAGCAGTTCTTC.

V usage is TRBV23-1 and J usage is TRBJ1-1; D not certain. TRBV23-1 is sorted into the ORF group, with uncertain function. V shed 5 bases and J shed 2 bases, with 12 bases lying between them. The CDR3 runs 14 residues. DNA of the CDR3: TGCGCCAGCAGTTCCCGGACGGTAAACACTGAAGCTTTCTTT. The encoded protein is CASSSRTVNTEAFF.

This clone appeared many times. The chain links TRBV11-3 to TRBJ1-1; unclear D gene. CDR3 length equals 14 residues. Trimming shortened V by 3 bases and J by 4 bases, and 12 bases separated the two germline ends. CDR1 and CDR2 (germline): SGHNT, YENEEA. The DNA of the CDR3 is TGTGCCAGCAGCTTGAGGCTGGCCCCCACTGAAGCTTTCTTT. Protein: CASSLRLAPTEAFF.

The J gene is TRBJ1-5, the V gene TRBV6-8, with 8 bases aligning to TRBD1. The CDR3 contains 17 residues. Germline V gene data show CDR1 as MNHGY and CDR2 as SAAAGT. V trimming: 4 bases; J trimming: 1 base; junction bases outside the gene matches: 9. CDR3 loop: CASSSQGVGGSNQPQHF. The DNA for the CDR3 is TGTGCCAGCAGTTCACAGGGGGTGGGTGGGAGCAATCAGCCCCAGCATTTT.

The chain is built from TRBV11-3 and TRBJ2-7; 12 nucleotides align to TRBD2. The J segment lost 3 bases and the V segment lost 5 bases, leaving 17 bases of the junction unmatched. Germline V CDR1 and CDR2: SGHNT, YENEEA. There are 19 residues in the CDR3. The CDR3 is CASSAPRLAGGPHSYEQYF. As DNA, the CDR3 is TGTGCCAGCAGCGCCCCCCGGCTAGCGGGAGGGCCGCATAGCTACGAGCAGTACTTC.

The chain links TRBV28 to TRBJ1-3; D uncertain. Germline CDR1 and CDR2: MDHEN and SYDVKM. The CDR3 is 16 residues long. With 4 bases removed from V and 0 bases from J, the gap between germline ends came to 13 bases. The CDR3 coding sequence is TGTGCCAGCAGTTCCCCGGGGAGCCGCTCTGGAAACACCATATATTTT. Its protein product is CASSSPGSRSGNTIYF. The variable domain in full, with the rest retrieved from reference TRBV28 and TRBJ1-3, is DVKVTQSSRYLVKRTGEKVFLECVQDMDHENMFWYRQDPGLGLRLIYFSYDVKMKEKGDIPEGYSVSREKKERFSLILESASTNQTSMYLCASSSPGSRSGNTIYFGEGSWLTVV.

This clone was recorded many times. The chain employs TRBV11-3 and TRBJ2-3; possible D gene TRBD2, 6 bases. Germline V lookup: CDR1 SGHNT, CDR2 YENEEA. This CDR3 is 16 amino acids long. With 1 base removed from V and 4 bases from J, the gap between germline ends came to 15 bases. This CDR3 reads CASSLGSGGGADTQYF. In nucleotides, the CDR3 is TGTGCCAGCAGCTTAGGAAGCGGAGGCGGGGCAGATACGCAGTATTTT.

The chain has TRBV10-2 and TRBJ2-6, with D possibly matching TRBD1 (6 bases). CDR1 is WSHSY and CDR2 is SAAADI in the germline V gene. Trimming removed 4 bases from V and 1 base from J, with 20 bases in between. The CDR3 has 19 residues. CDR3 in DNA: TGCGCCAGCAGTGGATCTTTTGCACAGGGTGTGTCTGGGGCCAACGTCCTGACTTTC. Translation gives CASSGSFAQGVSGANVLTF.

CDR3 coding DNA: TGTGCCAGCAGTTCCACAGGGGTCGGTGGAAACACCATATATTTT. Its translation is CASSSTGVGGNTIYF. This rearrangement joins TRBV28 to TRBJ1-3; 7 bases are shared with TRBD1. The CDR3 is 15 amino acids. Trimming cost V 4 bases and J 3 bases; bases outside gene matches: 6. Germline CDR1 MDHEN, CDR2 SYDVKM.

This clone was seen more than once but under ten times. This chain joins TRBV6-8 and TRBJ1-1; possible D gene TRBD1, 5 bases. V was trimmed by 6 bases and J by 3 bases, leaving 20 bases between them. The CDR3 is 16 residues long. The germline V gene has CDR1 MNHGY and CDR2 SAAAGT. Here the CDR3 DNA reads TGTGCCAGCAGCTATGGGACTGTCCCCCTCTACACTGAAGCTTTCTTT. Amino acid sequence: CASSYGTVPLYTEAFF.

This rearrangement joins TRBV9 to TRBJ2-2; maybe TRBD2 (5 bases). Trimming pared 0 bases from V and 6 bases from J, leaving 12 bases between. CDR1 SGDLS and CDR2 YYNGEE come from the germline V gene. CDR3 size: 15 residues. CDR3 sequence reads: CASSVDTRGSGELFF. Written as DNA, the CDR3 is TGTGCCAGCAGCGTAGATACCAGAGGGTCCGGGGAGCTGTTTTTT.

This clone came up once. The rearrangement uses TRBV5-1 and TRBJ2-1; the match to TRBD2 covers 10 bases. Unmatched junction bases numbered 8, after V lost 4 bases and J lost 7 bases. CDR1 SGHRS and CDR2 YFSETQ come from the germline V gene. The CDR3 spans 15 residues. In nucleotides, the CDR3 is TGCGCCAGCAGCCGCGAATCGGGACTAGCGAATGAGCAGTTCTTC. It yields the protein CASSRESGLANEQFF. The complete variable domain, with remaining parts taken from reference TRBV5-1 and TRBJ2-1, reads KAGVTQTPRYLIKTRGQQVTLSCSPISGHRSVSWYQQTPGQGLQFLFEYFSETQRNKGNFPGRFSGRQFSNSRSEMNVSTLELGDSALYLCASSRESGLANEQFFGPGTRLTVL.

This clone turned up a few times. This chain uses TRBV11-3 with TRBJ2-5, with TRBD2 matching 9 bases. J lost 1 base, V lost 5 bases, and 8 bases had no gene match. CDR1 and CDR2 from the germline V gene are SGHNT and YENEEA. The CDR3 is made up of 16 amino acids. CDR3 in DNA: TGTGCCAGCAGCCCGAAACTAGCGGGTCTCCAAGAGACCCAGTACTTC. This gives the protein CASSPKLAGLQETQYF. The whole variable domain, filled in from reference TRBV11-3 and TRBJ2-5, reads EAGVVQSPRYKIIEKKQPVAFWCNPISGHNTLYWYLQNLGQGPELLIRYENEEAVDDSQLPKDRFSAERLKGVDSTLKIQPAELGDSAVYLCASSPKLAGLQETQYFGPGTRLLVL.

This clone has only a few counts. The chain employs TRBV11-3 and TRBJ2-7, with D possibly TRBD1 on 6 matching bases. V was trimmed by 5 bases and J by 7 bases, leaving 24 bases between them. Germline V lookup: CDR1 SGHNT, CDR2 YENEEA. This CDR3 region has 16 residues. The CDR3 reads CASSQTGGGRWVEQYF. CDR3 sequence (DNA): TGTGCCAGCAGCCAGACTGGGGGCGGACGGTGGGTTGAGCAGTACTTC.

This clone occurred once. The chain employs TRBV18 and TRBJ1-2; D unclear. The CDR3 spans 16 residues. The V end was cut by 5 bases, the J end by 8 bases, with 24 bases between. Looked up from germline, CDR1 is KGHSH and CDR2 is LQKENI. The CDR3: CASSKASGGVVYGYTF. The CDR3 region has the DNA TGTGCCAGCTCAAAGGCTTCTGGTGGTGTAGTCTACGGCTACACCTTC.

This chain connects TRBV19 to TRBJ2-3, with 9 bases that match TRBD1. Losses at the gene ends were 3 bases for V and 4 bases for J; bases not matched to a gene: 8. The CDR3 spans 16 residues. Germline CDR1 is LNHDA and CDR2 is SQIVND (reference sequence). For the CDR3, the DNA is TGTGCCAGTAGTATTGGGGACAGGGCGCCCGCAGATACGCAGTATTTT. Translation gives CASSIGDRAPADTQYF.

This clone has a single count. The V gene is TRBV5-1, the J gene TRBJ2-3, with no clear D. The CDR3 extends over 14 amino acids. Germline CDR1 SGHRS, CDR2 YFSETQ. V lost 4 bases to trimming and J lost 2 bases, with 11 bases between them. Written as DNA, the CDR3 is TGCGCCAGCAGCGCCGGATTCTCCACAGATACGCAGTATTTT. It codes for CASSAGFSTDTQYF.

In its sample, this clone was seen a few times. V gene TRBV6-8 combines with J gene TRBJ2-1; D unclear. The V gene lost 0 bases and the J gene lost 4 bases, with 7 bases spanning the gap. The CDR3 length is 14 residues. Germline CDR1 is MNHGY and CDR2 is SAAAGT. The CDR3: CASSYSGSYNEQFF. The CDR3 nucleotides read TGTGCCAGCAGTTACTCTGGGTCTTACAATGAGCAGTTCTTC.

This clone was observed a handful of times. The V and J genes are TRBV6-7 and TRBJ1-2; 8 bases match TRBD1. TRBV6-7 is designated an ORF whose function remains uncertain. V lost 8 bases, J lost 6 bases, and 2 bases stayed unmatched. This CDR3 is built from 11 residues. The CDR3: CASGQGNGYTF. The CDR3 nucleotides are TGTGCCAGCGGACAGGGCAATGGCTACACCTTC.

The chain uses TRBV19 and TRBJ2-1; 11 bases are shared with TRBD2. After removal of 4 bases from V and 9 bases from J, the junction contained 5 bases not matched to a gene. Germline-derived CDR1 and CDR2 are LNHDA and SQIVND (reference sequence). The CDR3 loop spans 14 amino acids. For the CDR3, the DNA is TGTGCCAGTAGTAATAGCGGGAGGGGGTTTGAGCAGTTCTTC. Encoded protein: CASSNSGRGFEQFF.

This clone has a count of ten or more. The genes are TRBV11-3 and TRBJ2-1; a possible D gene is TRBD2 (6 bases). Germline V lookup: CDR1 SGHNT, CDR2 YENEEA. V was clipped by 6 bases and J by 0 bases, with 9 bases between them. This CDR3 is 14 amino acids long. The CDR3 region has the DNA TGTGCCAGCAGAGTGGGGGGCTCCTACAATGAGCAGTTCTTC. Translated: CASRVGGSYNEQFF.

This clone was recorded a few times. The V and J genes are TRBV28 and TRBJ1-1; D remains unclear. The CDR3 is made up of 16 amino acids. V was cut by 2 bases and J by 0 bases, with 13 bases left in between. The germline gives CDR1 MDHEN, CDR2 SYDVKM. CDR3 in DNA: TGTGCCAGCAGTTTAAGGTTGTTCGGATTGAACACTGAAGCTTTCTTT. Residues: CASSLRLFGLNTEAFF.

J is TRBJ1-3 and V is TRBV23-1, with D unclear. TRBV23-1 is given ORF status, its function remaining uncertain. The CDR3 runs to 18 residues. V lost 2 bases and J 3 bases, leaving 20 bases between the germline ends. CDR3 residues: CASSQITRTEARGNTIYF. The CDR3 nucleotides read TGCGCCAGCAGTCAAATAACCCGGACCGAGGCACGTGGAAACACCATATATTTT.

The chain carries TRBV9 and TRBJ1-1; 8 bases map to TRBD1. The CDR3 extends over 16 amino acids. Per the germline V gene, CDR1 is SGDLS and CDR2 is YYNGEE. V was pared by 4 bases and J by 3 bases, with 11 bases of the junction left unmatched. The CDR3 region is CASSNPRTGSDTEAFF. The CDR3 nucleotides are TGTGCCAGCAGCAATCCCCGGACAGGGTCTGACACTGAAGCTTTCTTT.

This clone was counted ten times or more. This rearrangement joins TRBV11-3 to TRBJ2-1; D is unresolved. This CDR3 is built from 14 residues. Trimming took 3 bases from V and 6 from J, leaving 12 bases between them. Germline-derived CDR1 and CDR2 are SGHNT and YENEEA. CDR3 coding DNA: TGTGCCAGCAGCTTGGGCAGGTTCGGCAATGAGCAGTTCTTC. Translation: CASSLGRFGNEQFF.

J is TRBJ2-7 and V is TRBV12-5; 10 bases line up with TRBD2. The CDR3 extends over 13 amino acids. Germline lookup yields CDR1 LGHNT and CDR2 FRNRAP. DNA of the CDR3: TGTGCCAGTCGGGCTAGCGGGAGTGTCGAGCAGTACTTC. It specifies CASRASGSVEQYF.

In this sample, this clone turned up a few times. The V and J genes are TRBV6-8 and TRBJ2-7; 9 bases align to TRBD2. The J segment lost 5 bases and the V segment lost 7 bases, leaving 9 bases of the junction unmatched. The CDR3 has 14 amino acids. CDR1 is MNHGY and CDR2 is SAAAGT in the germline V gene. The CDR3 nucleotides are TGTGCCAGCAAGGTCGGGACTAGCATTCACGAGCAGTACTTC. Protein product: CASKVGTSIHEQYF.